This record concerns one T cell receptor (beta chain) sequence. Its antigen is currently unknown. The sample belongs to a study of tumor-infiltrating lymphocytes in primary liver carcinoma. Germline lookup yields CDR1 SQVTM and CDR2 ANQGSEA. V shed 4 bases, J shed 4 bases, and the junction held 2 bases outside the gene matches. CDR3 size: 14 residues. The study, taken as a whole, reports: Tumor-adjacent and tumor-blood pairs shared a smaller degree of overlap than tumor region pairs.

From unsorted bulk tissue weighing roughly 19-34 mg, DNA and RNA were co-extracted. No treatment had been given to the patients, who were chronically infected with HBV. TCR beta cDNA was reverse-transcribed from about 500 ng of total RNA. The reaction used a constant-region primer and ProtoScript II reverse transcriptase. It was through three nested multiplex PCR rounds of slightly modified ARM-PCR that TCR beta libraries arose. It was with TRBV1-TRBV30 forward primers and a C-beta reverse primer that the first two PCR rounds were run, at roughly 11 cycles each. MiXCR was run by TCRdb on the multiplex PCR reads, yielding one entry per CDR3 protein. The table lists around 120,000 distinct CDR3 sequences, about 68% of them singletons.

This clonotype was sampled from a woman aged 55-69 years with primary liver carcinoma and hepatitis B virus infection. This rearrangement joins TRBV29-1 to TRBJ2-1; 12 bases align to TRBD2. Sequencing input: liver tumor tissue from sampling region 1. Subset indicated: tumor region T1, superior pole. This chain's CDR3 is CSVVGTSGYNEQFF. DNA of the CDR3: TGCAGCGTTGTAGGGACTAGCGGGTACAATGAGCAGTTCTTC.